The 31 T cell receptor beta chains below all came from one sample that was sequenced in a study of human T cells and chemical hapten exposure. The time point is: healthy volunteer bleed at 2 weeks. Total RNA was extracted from unfractionated whole blood. From the RACE reads, TCRdb called clonotypes with MiXCR, one entry per CDR3 protein. The top ten clones hold roughly 1.7% of a sample with about 46,000 distinct CDR3 sequences, approximately 4.5% of them seen once. Sequenced input: whole blood. The source is a female donor in good health. Some clones in this sample may be carry-over from other donors' samples.

V usage is TRBV4-2 and J usage is TRBJ1-1; weak D call: TRBD1 (6 bases). This CDR3 spans 14 amino acids. Trimming removed 5 bases at V and 3 bases at J, with 13 bases between. CDR1 and CDR2 from the germline V gene are LGHNA and YNFKEQ. This CDR3 is CASSSRGYDTEAFF. Written as DNA, the CDR3 is TGTGCCAGCAGCAGCAGGGGATATGACACTGAAGCTTTCTTT.

The rearrangement joins TRBV20-1 to TRBJ1-6; 8 positions agree with TRBD1. Germline CDR1 reads DFQATT; CDR2 reads SNEGSKA (reference sequence). Unmatched junction bases numbered 16, after V lost 3 bases and J lost 9 bases. The CDR3 length is 17 residues. The chain's CDR3 is CSASVSGGPPRGSPLHF. In nucleotides, the CDR3 is TGCAGTGCTAGTGTTTCAGGGGGCCCTCCCAGAGGTTCACCCCTCCACTTT.

This clonotype was detected only a few times. The rearrangement joins TRBV28 to TRBJ1-4; D ambiguous. CDR1 is MDHEN and CDR2 is SYDVKM in the germline V gene. This CDR3 region has 16 residues. V dropped 6 bases and J dropped 5 bases, with 19 bases sitting between them. The CDR3 nucleotides are TGTGCCAGCAGCTCCAACCTCCAGGAGCTAAATGAAAAACTGTTTTTT. Translating gives CASSSNLQELNEKLFF. The full variable domain, its missing parts supplied by reference TRBV28 and TRBJ1-4, is DVKVTQSSRYLVKRTGEKVFLECVQDMDHENMFWYRQDPGLGLRLIYFSYDVKMKEKGDIPEGYSVSREKKERFSLILESASTNQTSMYLCASSSNLQELNEKLFFGSGTQLSVL.

This clonotype was counted ten times or more. This sequence joins TRBV28 and TRBJ2-6; D gene unclear. Germline values: CDR1 MDHEN, CDR2 SYDVKM. V lost 3 bases to trimming and J lost 0 bases, with 6 bases between them. The CDR3 has 15 residues. CDR3: CASSLESSGANVLTF. The CDR3 DNA follows: TGTGCCAGCAGTTTGGAAAGCTCTGGGGCCAACGTCCTGACTTTC.

This clonotype has more than one count but fewer than ten. The chain joins TRBV5-1 to TRBJ1-1; perhaps TRBD1 as D (5 bases). Germline assignment: CDR1 SGHRS and CDR2 YFSETQ. The germline V and J ends were trimmed by 1 base and 6 bases, with 16 bases remaining between them. CDR3 length: 15 amino acids. CDR3 amino acids: CASSLQGASPPEAFF. The CDR3 DNA reads TGCGCCAGCAGCTTGCAAGGGGCTTCACCCCCTGAAGCTTTCTTT.

This clonotype came up many times. CDR3 protein: CATSDSPRHSTQYF. As DNA, the CDR3 is TGTGCCACCAGTGACTCCCCCCGTCATAGTACGCAGTATTTT. The chain carries TRBV24-1 and TRBJ2-3; unclear D gene. V dropped 4 bases and J dropped 8 bases, with 15 bases sitting between them. The length of the CDR3 is 14 residues. Germline values: CDR1 KGHDR, CDR2 SFDVKD.

The sample holds many counts of this clonotype. The chain combines TRBV29-1 with TRBJ1-1; D is possibly TRBD1 (6 bases). V lost 3 bases and J 4 bases, leaving 18 bases between the germline ends. The germline V gene has CDR1 SQVTM and CDR2 ANQGSEA. This CDR3 region has 15 residues. The CDR3: CSVDFRGWYGTEAFF. The CDR3 DNA reads as TGCAGCGTTGATTTTAGGGGGTGGTATGGCACTGAAGCTTTCTTT. Using reference TRBV29-1 and TRBJ1-1 for the parts outside the CDR3, the full variable domain is SAVISQKPSRDICQRGTSLTIQCQVDSQVTMMFWYRQQPGQSLTLIATANQGSEATYESGFVIDKFPISRPNLTFSTLTVSNMSPEDSSIYLCSVDFRGWYGTEAFFGQGTRLTVV.

This clonotype appeared many times. The J gene is TRBJ2-5, the V gene TRBV29-1, with 9 nucleotides matching TRBD1. Trimming removed 6 bases from V and 14 bases from J; junction bases left unmatched: 10. The germline V gene encodes CDR1 SQVTM and CDR2 ANQGSEA. This CDR3 has 11 residues. CDR3 amino acids: CSVGARDRVYF. The CDR3 nucleotides read TGCAGCGTGGGGGCGAGGGACAGGGTATACTTC.

The sample holds many counts of this clonotype. DNA for the CDR3: TGTGCCAGCAGTTTCGTCGGGGACAGCAAAAACATTCAGTACTTC. It translates to CASSFVGDSKNIQYF. The J gene is TRBJ2-4, the V gene TRBV12-3 or TRBV12-4; 7 nucleotides match TRBD1. The ends lost 3 bases at V and 3 bases at J; junction bases unmatched: 5. The CDR3 loop spans 15 amino acids.

This clonotype is deemed medium-sized. The chain has TRBV6-4 and TRBJ2-2, with a tentative D call TRBD2 (6 bases). V lost 0 bases and J 0 bases, leaving 8 bases between the germline ends. Germline loops: CDR1 MRHNA, CDR2 SNTAGT. The CDR3 has 16 amino acids. The CDR3 loop reads CASSDSPGANTGELFF. The CDR3 bases are TGTGCCAGCAGTGACTCGCCGGGGGCGAACACCGGGGAGCTGTTTTTT.

This clonotype showed up many times. V gene TRBV5-1 combines with J gene TRBJ1-4; unclear D gene. Germline-derived CDR1 and CDR2 are SGHRS and YFSETQ. This CDR3 has 14 residues. V gave up 4 bases and J gave up 5 bases, with 12 bases separating them. The CDR3 DNA reads as TGCGCCAGCAGCCCTCGGGGAGTCAATGAAAAACTGTTTTTT. Encoded protein: CASSPRGVNEKLFF.

At least ten counts were recorded for this clonotype. The chain employs TRBV5-6 and TRBJ1-4, with D unclear. Trimming cost V 2 bases and J 4 bases, with 12 bases left between them. The CDR3 has 15 residues. The germline CDR1 and CDR2 sequences are SGHDT and YYEEEE. CDR3: CASSFVGSRNEKLFF. For the CDR3, the DNA is TGTGCCAGCAGCTTCGTGGGCAGCCGTAATGAAAAACTGTTTTTT.

This clonotype was observed at least ten times. The chain is built from TRBV4-3 and TRBJ2-7, with D uncertain. Per germline, CDR1 LGHNA and CDR2 YSLEER. The CDR3 spans 15 residues. The V end lost 0 bases, the J end lost 2 bases, and 11 bases lay between the germline ends. The CDR3 DNA reads as TGCGCCAGCAGCCAAGATCGGGCGAGGACCTACGAGCAGTACTTC. This sequence encodes CASSQDRARTYEQYF.

This clonotype appeared a few times. The V gene is TRBV20-1, the J gene TRBJ2-7; 7 positions agree with TRBD1. The V and J ends lost 3 bases and 4 bases, in that order; junction bases with no gene match: 9. The CDR3 loop spans 14 amino acids. Per germline, CDR1 DFQATT and CDR2 SNEGSKA (reference sequence). CDR3 DNA: TGCAGTGCTAGCCCTTTGGACAGGTTGTACGAGCAGTACTTC. Its protein is CSASPLDRLYEQYF.

This clonotype was counted a few times. CDR3 residues: CASSFVRGGSYEQYF. The DNA for the CDR3 is TGTGCCAGCAGTTTCGTTCGAGGGGGCTCCTACGAGCAGTACTTC. This chain joins TRBV28 and TRBJ2-7; TRBD1 is a possible D gene (6 bases). CDR1 MDHEN and CDR2 SYDVKM come from the germline V gene. The V end lost 3 bases, the J end lost 0 bases, and 12 bases lay between the germline ends. The CDR3 totals 15 residues. Looking up the rest from reference TRBV28 and TRBJ2-7 gives the full variable domain: DVKVTQSSRYLVKRTGEKVFLECVQDMDHENMFWYRQDPGLGLRLIYFSYDVKMKEKGDIPEGYSVSREKKERFSLILESASTNQTSMYLCASSFVRGGSYEQYFGPGTRLTVT.

This clonotype has a count of ten or more. V is TRBV4-3 and J is TRBJ2-1; possible D gene TRBD1, 6 bases. Germline CDR1 and CDR2: LGHNA and YSLEER. The ends were cut back, 5 bases at V and 1 base at J, with 15 bases in the middle. The CDR3 length is 16 residues. The CDR3 loop reads CASSKGTQGSYNEQFF. The CDR3 DNA sequence: TGCGCCAGCAGCAAGGGGACACAGGGTTCCTACAATGAGCAGTTCTTC.

This clonotype was counted ten times or more. J is TRBJ1-5 and V is TRBV2; 12 bases agree with TRBD1. With V trimmed by 7 bases and J by 6 bases, 7 bases remained unmatched. The germline V gene has CDR1 SNHLY and CDR2 FYNNEI. This CDR3 region has 15 residues. CDR3 amino acids: CASTGDRGHGQPQHF. The CDR3, as DNA: TGTGCCAGCACGGGGGACAGGGGGCATGGTCAGCCCCAGCATTTT.

This clonotype was detected many times. The chain joins TRBV4-3 to TRBJ1-5; D is unresolved. The CDR3 spans 15 residues. Germline V gene sequence: CDR1 LGHNA, CDR2 YSLEER. V was cut by 0 bases and J by 4 bases, with 10 bases left in between. The DNA for the CDR3 is TGCGCCAGCAGCCAAGAACGTGGGGATAATCAGCCCCAGCATTTT. Protein sequence: CASSQERGDNQPQHF.

This clonotype rates as medium-sized (0.01 to 0.1%). This chain joins TRBV5-4 and TRBJ2-7; D unresolved. V gave up 0 bases and J gave up 3 bases, with 1 base separating them. Per the germline V gene, CDR1 is SGHNT and CDR2 is YYREEE (reference sequence). The CDR3 covers 11 residues. CDR3 residues: CASSLGYEQYF. DNA for the CDR3: TGTGCCAGCAGCTTGGGCTACGAGCAGTACTTC.

This clonotype appeared many times. The rearrangement uses TRBV20-1 and TRBJ1-5; TRBD1 might be the D (5 bases). Trimming took 3 bases from V and 2 from J, leaving 8 bases between them. The germline CDR1 and CDR2 sequences are DFQATT and SNEGSKA (reference sequence). CDR3 size: 13 residues. The CDR3 protein is CSARKQGNQPQHF. CDR3 bases: TGCAGTGCTAGGAAACAGGGCAATCAGCCCCAGCATTTT.

In its sample, this clonotype was seen a few times. The CDR3, as DNA: TGTGCCAGCAGCCTGATGCCTCATTCCGGGACAGAAGAGACCCAGTACTTC. This codes for CASSLMPHSGTEETQYF. The chain employs TRBV28 and TRBJ2-5; TRBD1 agrees at 7 bases. This CDR3 has 17 residues. V lost 6 bases, J lost 3 bases, and 16 bases stayed unmatched. Germline CDR1 is MDHEN and CDR2 is SYDVKM.

This clonotype was detected ten times or more. The V and J genes are TRBV21-1 and TRBJ2-5. TRBV21-1 is a pseudogene locus. This CDR3 has 13 residues. The CDR3 nucleotides read TGTGCCAGCAGCTCCCAACCGTCGGAGACCCAGTACTTC. Encoded protein: CASSSQPSETQYF.

The table lists this clonotype with many counts. This sequence joins TRBV7-2 and TRBJ2-3, with D maybe TRBD1 (7 bases). There are 13 residues in the CDR3. Looked up from germline, CDR1 is SGHTA and CDR2 is FQGNSA. Between the trimmed V and J ends, which lost 3 bases and 6 bases, there was a span of 10 bases. This chain's CDR3 is CASSFAGGDTQYF. The CDR3, as DNA: TGTGCCAGCAGCTTCGCAGGGGGGGATACGCAGTATTTT. The variable domain in full, with the rest retrieved from reference TRBV7-2 and TRBJ2-3, is GAGVSQSPSNKVTEKGKDVELRCDPISGHTALYWYRQSLGQGLEFLIYFQGNSAPDKSGLPSDRFSAERTGGSVSTLTIQRTQQEDSAVYLCASSFAGGDTQYFGPGTRLTVL.

This clonotype was detected many times. J is TRBJ2-7 and V is TRBV3-1; TRBD1 matches at 8 bases. V lost 2 bases to trimming and J lost 2 bases; unmatched junction nucleotides: 2. The germline V gene has CDR1 LGHDT and CDR2 YNNKEL (reference sequence). This CDR3 region has 14 residues. Written as DNA, the CDR3 is TGTGCCAGCAGCCAAAGACAGGGGACCTACGAGCAGTACTTC. It yields the protein CASSQRQGTYEQYF.

The rearrangement uses TRBV20-1 and TRBJ1-4, with 8 bases identical to TRBD1. CDR1 is DFQATT, CDR2 SNEGSKA, per germline (reference sequence). The CDR3 sequence is 15 residues long. V was clipped by 3 bases and J by 8 bases; unmatched bases: 11. In DNA, the CDR3 is TGCAGTGCTAGTATCCTCGGACAGGGCTTGGAAAAACTGTTTTTT. Residues: CSASILGQGLEKLFF.

The chain has TRBV15 and TRBJ2-3; D gene ambiguous. The V end was cut by 1 base, the J end by 3 bases, with 8 bases between. The CDR3 totals 14 residues. Germline CDR1 reads LNHNV; CDR2 reads YYDKDF (reference sequence). The CDR3 here is CATSRVVGTDTQYF. Written as DNA, the CDR3 is TGTGCCACCAGCAGAGTGGTGGGAACAGATACGCAGTATTTT.

This clonotype was detected only a few times. The V and J genes are TRBV5-6 and TRBJ2-1, with unresolved D. The end of the DNA is better explained by TRBJ2-7, so the J call may be wrong. Germline CDR1 reads SGHDT; CDR2 reads YYEEEE. The CDR3 length is 15 residues. The CDR3 coding sequence is TGTGCCAGCAGCTTGGATGTAGCCTCCTACAATGAGCAGTACTTC. Its translation is CASSLDVASYNEQYF.

This clonotype has at least ten counts. V gene TRBV12-2 combines with J gene TRBJ2-3; the D call of TRBD1 is as the table states it, not checked on the DNA. TRBV12-2 is given as a pseudogene. The CDR3 has 16 residues. CDR3 in DNA: TGTGCAAGTCGCTTATGGAGCGGGGGGCGTCCAGATACGCAGTATTTT. Residues: CASRLWSGGRPDTQYF.

This clonotype was picked up many times. The chain combines TRBV3-1 with TRBJ2-2; 7 bases align to TRBD2. V was clipped by 4 bases and J by 5 bases; unmatched bases: 13. The CDR3 extends over 17 amino acids. Germline-derived CDR1 and CDR2 are LGHDT and YNNKEL (reference sequence). The CDR3 bases are TGTGCCAGCAGCCCACCCTTGAGGAGCGGGGCTACCGGGGAGCTGTTTTTT. Translation: CASSPPLRSGATGELFF.

This clonotype occurred many times. The rearrangement links TRBV6-2 or TRBV6-3 to TRBJ2-7; 9 bases align to TRBD2. Germline assignment: CDR1 MNHEY and CDR2 SVGEGT. This CDR3 contains 15 residues. The ends lost 5 bases at V and 5 bases at J; junction bases unmatched: 10. The CDR3 region is CASSPLAGEVNEQYF. In DNA form, the CDR3 reads TGTGCCAGCAGTCCCTTAGCGGGGGAAGTCAACGAGCAGTACTTC.

This clonotype has just a few counts. The rearrangement links TRBV27 to TRBJ1-1, with D perhaps matching TRBD1 (5 bases). The CDR3 is made up of 14 amino acids. Trimming removed 3 bases at V and 2 bases at J, with 10 bases between. Germline V gives CDR1 MNHEY, CDR2 SMNVEV (reference sequence). The CDR3 here is CASSFRGRNTEAFF. CDR3 nucleotides: TGTGCCAGCAGTTTTAGGGGCCGCAACACTGAAGCTTTCTTT.